The text below deals with one T cell receptor beta chain. As handled by the study authors: Nucleated cell number was recorded as an estimate derived from reference gene primer amplification. Measured with immunoSEQ multiplex PCR; TCRdb has only the in-frame clones, and not every one. The V and J calls and the clone size are those of that table, but D and trimming were determined from the DNA. Of approximately 50,000 clones listed, roughly nine tenths are singletons. This entry belongs to a study of blood T cell repertoires in COVID-19. Study in general: COVID-19 samples, acute and convalescent, were from the United States, Italy and Spain. The analysed material was cDNA or gDNA that came from T cells, B-cell-depleted T cells, or PBMCs.

The CDR3 contains 15 residues. Germline V gene data show CDR1 as SGHRS and CDR2 as YFSETQ. Losses at the gene ends were 4 bases for V and 3 bases for J; bases not matched to a gene: 7. Sequencing was carried out using peripheral blood. V usage is TRBV5-1 and J usage is TRBJ2-7; 10 nucleotides match TRBD1. The sequence was collected from a human donor in a cohort sampled during active COVID-19. CDR3 loop: CASSPRTGGIYEQYF. DNA for the CDR3: TGCGCCAGCAGCCCCCGGACAGGGGGAATCTACGAGCAGTACTTC.